Below, 5 T cell receptor beta chains from the same sample are listed, as sequenced in a study of T cell changes during pregnancy in multiple sclerosis. Only in-frame clones appear in the TCRdb table, and some are missing; sequencing was by immunoSEQ multiplex PCR. This table has some 60,000 clones, 87% appearing once. Specimen: peripheral blood from another person, used as feeder cells. These receptors all come from a human donor whose cells served as feeder cells for cultures in a pregnancy study.

This clone was recorded a few times. The gene calls are TRBV2 and TRBJ1-6; D not resolved. The germline V gene has CDR1 SNHLY and CDR2 FYNNEI. This CDR3 comprises 16 residues. V lost 2 bases and J lost 7, with 15 bases in between. The CDR3 is CASSELPGLSNSPLHF. The CDR3 DNA follows: TGTGCCAGCAGTGAACTACCGGGCCTTTCGAATTCACCCCTCCACTTT.

This clone was detected a few times. This sequence joins TRBV27 and TRBJ2-7, with D maybe TRBD1 (5 bases). This CDR3 contains 14 residues. Germline CDR1 MNHEY, CDR2 SMNVEV (reference sequence). V lost 3 bases and J 6 bases, leaving 15 bases between the germline ends. CDR3 loop: CASSFLGQGSEQYF. In DNA, the CDR3 is TGTGCCAGCAGTTTTTTAGGCCAGGGCTCCGAGCAGTACTTC.

The chain combines TRBV11-3 with TRBJ2-1, with 8 bases aligning to TRBD1. The CDR3 spans 14 residues. V was clipped by 6 bases and J by 6 bases; unmatched bases: 7. Germline-derived CDR1 and CDR2 are SGHNT and YENEEA. The CDR3 loop is CASSTRDRFNEQFF. The CDR3 region has the DNA TGTGCCAGCAGTACCCGGGACAGGTTCAATGAGCAGTTCTTC.

As concerns this clone: The junction departs from the called germline gene at one end, perhaps through a read error. The V call is TRBV30, the J call TRBJ1-2; 7 bases fit TRBD1. Germline values: CDR1 GTSNPN, CDR2 SVGIG (reference sequence). The CDR3 loop spans 14 amino acids. CDR3 sequence: CAWRGLTGVRVWAF. The CDR3 DNA is TGTGCCTGGAGGGGGCTTACAGGGGTGAGAGTGTGGGCCTTC.

The chain uses TRBV9 and TRBJ1-1; maybe TRBD1 (5 bases). V was shortened by 0 bases and J by 5 bases, with 17 bases between the two germline ends. Germline V gene lookup returns CDR1 SGDLS and CDR2 YYNGEE. This CDR3 has 16 residues. CDR3 nucleotides: TGTGCCAGCAGCGTAGGGCCCCAGGGTCTGGGGACTGAAGCTTTCTTT. Translating gives CASSVGPQGLGTEAFF.